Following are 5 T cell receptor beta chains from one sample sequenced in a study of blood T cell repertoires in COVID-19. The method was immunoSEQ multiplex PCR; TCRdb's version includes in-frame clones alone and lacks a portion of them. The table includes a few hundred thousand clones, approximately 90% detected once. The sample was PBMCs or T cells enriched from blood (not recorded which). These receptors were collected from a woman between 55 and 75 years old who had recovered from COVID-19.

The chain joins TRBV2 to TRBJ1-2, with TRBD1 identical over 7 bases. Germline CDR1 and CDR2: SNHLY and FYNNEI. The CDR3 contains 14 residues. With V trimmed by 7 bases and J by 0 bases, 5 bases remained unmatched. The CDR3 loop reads CASTPTGTNYGYTF. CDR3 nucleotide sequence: TGTGCCAGCACCCCGACAGGGACTAACTATGGCTACACCTTC.

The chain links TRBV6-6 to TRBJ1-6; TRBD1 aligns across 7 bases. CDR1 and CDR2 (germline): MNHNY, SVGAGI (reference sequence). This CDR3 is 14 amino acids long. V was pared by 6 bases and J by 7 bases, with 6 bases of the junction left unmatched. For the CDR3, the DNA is TGTGCCAGCAGCAAACAGGGGACCAATTCACCCCTCCACTTT. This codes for CASSKQGTNSPLHF.

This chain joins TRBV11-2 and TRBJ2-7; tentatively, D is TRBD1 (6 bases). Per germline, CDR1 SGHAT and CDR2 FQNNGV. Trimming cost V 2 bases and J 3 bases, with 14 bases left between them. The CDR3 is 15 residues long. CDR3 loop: CASSLWPGTHYEQYV. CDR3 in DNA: TGTGCCAGCAGCTTATGGCCAGGGACACACTACGAGCAGTACGTC.

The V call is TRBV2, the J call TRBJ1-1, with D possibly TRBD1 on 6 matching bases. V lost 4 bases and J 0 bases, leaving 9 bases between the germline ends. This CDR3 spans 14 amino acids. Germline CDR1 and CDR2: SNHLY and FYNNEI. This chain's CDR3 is CASSGGGLNTEAFF. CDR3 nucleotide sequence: TGTGCCAGCAGTGGAGGGGGACTGAACACTGAAGCTTTCTTT.

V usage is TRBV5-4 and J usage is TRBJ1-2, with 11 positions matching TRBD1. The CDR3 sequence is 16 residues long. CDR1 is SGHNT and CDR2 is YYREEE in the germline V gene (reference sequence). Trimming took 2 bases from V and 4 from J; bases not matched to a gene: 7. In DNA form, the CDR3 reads TGTGCCAGCAGCTTTGGGACAGGGGGGGGAACCTATGGCTACACCTTC. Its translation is CASSFGTGGGTYGYTF.